The rows below give T cell receptor beta chains drawn from one sample of a study of cytotoxic CD8 clonotypes in ibrutinib-treated CLL. The assay was immunoSEQ multiplex PCR, and TCRdb's table has in-frame clones only and misses some. The sample yields around 41,000 clones, about 70% seen once. Sequences were derived from PBMCs, sampled at disease progression, from a patient treated with ibrutinib. Source of these receptors: a human donor with chronic lymphocytic leukemia. CDR3s include the opening cysteine and the closing phenylalanine or tryptophan.

V gene: TRBV4-1; J gene: TRBJ2-1; CDR3 length: 17; CDR3 protein: CASSQAPGLFSYNEQFF
V gene: TRBV2; J gene: TRBJ2-5; CDR3 length: 14; CDR3 protein: CARSYRDSEETQYF
V gene: TRBV18; J gene: TRBJ2-1; CDR3 length: 15; CDR3 protein: CASSPPGQYGDEQFF
V gene: TRBV7-9; J gene: TRBJ1-3; CDR3 length: 14; CDR3 protein: CASSLVGLGNTIYF
V gene: TRBV30; J gene: TRBJ1-4; CDR3 length: 10; CDR3 protein: CAGLGEKLFF
V gene: TRBV7-2; J gene: TRBJ1-6; CDR3 length: 15; CDR3 protein: CASSLMRGLGSPLHF
V gene: TRBV11-2; J gene: TRBJ2-5; CDR3 length: 16; CDR3 protein: CASSYREGGPLETQYF
V gene: TRBV18; J gene: TRBJ2-2; CDR3 length: 14; CDR3 protein: CASSPEMNTGELFF
V gene: TRBV4-1; J gene: TRBJ2-2; CDR3 length: 15; CDR3 protein: CASSPGLANTGELFF
V gene: TRBV12-2; J gene: TRBJ2-1; CDR3 length: 13; CDR3 protein: CASRLGTYNEQFF
V gene: TRBV4-2; J gene: TRBJ1-4; CDR3 length: 15; CDR3 protein: CASSPRGGGDEKLFF
V gene: TRBV5-8; J gene: TRBJ1-2; CDR3 length: 12; CDR3 protein: CASSKGNYGYTF
V gene: TRBV6-5; J gene: TRBJ1-5; CDR3 length: 14; CDR3 protein: CASSYGQGNQPQHF
V gene: TRBV18; J gene: TRBJ2-1; CDR3 length: 13; CDR3 protein: CASLAGGGDEQFF
V gene: TRBV7-8; J gene: TRBJ2-7; CDR3 length: 15; CDR3 protein: CASSLDGGWSYEQYF
V gene: TRBV11-1; J gene: TRBJ2-7; CDR3 length: 15; CDR3 protein: CASSLVASGNDEQYF
V gene: TRBV20-1; J gene: TRBJ2-7; CDR3 length: 11; CDR3 protein: CSLLGSGEQYF
V gene: TRBV11-2; J gene: TRBJ1-2; CDR3 length: 15; CDR3 protein: CASSLIRGTNYGYTF
V gene: TRBV9; J gene: TRBJ2-7; CDR3 length: 18; CDR3 protein: CASSYPSRDYRLTYEQYF
V gene: TRBV11-2; J gene: TRBJ1-6; CDR3 length: 13; CDR3 protein: CASSLGENSPLHF
V gene: TRBV2; J gene: TRBJ2-7; CDR3 length: 14; CDR3 protein: CAREARGPSYEQYF
V gene: TRBV6-6; J gene: TRBJ2-2; CDR3 length: 15; CDR3 protein: CASAGGLVHTGELFF